One and the same sample provided the 8 T cell receptor beta chains below, sequenced in a study of shared clonotypes between healthy human individuals. Produced via immunoSEQ multiplex PCR; TCRdb's table is partial and in-frame only. The table has about 2.4 million clones, under 95% seen once. Material for sequencing was naive CD4+ T cells from PBMCs. The sample's subset: CD45RA+ positively selected. The receptors were sampled from a man aged 18 to 35 in good health. Some clones in this sample may be carry-over from other donors' samples.

The chain links TRBV18 to TRBJ2-7; TRBD2 agrees at 11 bases. CDR3 length: 17 amino acids. V was pared by 2 bases and J by 1 base, with 7 bases of the junction left unmatched. Per germline, CDR1 KGHSH and CDR2 LQKENI. DNA for the CDR3: TGTGCCAGCTCACCATATGTGACTAGCGGGATTTCCTACGAGCAGTACTTC. Protein sequence: CASSPYVTSGISYEQYF.

Points on this clone: In the same sample, other DNA sequences code for this CDR3. The V call is TRBV7-3, the J call TRBJ2-2; TRBD2 matches 7 bases. Germline V lookup: CDR1 SGHTA, CDR2 FQGTGA. With 4 bases clipped from V and 0 bases from J, the junction kept 2 bases outside the gene matches. This CDR3 is 15 amino acids long. The chain's CDR3 is CASSSGLSNTGELFF. The CDR3 nucleotides read TGTGCCAGCAGCTCGGGACTATCGAACACCGGGGAGCTGTTTTTT.

The J gene is TRBJ2-1, the V gene TRBV7-2; D gene uncertain. Germline V gives CDR1 SGHTA, CDR2 FQGNSA. The V end was cut by 1 base, the J end by 3 bases, with 10 bases between. CDR3 length: 15 amino acids. As DNA, the CDR3 is TGTGCCAGCAGCTTAGTTTCAGGAATCTACAATGAGCAGTTCTTC. Protein sequence: CASSLVSGIYNEQFF.

The chain employs TRBV7-9 and TRBJ2-3, with D unresolved. The CDR3 covers 11 residues. Germline CDR1 is SEHNR and CDR2 is FQNEAQ (reference sequence). Trimming stripped 3 bases from V and 5 bases from J, with 3 bases between. The CDR3 DNA sequence: TGTGCCAGCAGCTTCCAAGATACGCAGTATTTT. Its protein product is CASSFQDTQYF.

This clone was counted a single time. The genes are TRBV5-4 and TRBJ2-5, with D perhaps matching TRBD2 (6 bases). CDR1 is SGHNT and CDR2 is YYREEE in the germline V gene (reference sequence). V gave up 6 bases and J gave up 2 bases, with 14 bases separating them. This CDR3 is 14 amino acids long. CDR3 sequence reads: CASNSGREQETQYF. Written as DNA, the CDR3 is TGTGCCAGCAACTCTGGACGGGAGCAAGAGACCCAGTACTTC.

The gene calls are TRBV19 and TRBJ1-5; 9 nucleotides agree with TRBD1. The CDR3 totals 18 residues. Germline V gene lookup returns CDR1 LNHDA and CDR2 SQIVND (reference sequence). V shed 2 bases and J 2 bases; nucleotides not matched to a gene: 10. CDR3: CASSIYLSRTGGNQPQHF. DNA for the CDR3: TGTGCCAGTAGTATATACCTTTCCAGGACAGGGGGCAATCAGCCCCAGCATTTT.

In this sample, this clone turned up once. V is TRBV27 and J is TRBJ2-3; D perhaps matches TRBD2 (6 bases). Per germline, CDR1 MNHEY and CDR2 SMNVEV (reference sequence). This CDR3 is built from 14 residues. V was pared by 4 bases and J by 2 bases, with 10 bases between. CDR3 in DNA: TGTGCCAGCAGTTATAAGCGGGTCACAGATACGCAGTATTTT. Protein product: CASSYKRVTDTQYF.

The chain combines TRBV4-2 with TRBJ2-2; D unclear. V was pared by 0 bases and J by 1 base, with 3 bases between. Germline CDR1 and CDR2: LGHNA and YNFKEQ. The CDR3 has 14 amino acids. CDR3 amino acids: CASSQDGNTGELFF. The CDR3 bases are TGTGCCAGCAGCCAAGACGGGAACACCGGGGAGCTGTTTTTT.